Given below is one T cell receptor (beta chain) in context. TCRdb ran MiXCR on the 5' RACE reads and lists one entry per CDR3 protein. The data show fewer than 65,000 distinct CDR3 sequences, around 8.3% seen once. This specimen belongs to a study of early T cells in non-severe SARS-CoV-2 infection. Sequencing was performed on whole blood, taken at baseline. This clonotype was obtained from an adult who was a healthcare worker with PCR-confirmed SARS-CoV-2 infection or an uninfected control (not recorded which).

The CDR3 coding sequence is TGTGCCAGCGGTGGCAGGCGTCACGTCAACAATGAGCAGTTCTTC. It yields the protein CASGGRRHVNNEQFF. The chain has TRBV28 and TRBJ2-1; D is unresolved. Deletions cut 8 bases from V and 5 bases from J, with 19 bases between. CDR1 is MDHEN and CDR2 is SYDVKM in the germline V gene. The CDR3 runs to 15 residues.